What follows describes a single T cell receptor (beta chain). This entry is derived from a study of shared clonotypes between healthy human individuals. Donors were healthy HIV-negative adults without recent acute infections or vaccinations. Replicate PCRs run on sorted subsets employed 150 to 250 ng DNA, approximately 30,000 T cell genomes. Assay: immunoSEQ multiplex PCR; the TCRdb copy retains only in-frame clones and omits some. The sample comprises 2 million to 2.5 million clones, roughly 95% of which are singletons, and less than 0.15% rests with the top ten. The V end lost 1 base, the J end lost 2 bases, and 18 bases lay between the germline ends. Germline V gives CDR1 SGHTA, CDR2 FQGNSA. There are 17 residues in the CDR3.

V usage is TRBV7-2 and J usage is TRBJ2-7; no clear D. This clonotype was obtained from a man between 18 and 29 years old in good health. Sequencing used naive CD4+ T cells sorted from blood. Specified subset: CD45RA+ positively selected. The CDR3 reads CASSLVASPRKAYEQYF. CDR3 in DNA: TGTGCCAGCAGCTTAGTAGCTTCCCCGAGGAAAGCCTACGAGCAGTACTTC.